This passage covers 10 T cell receptor beta chains from one sample sequenced in a study of OX40 agonist ivuxolimab in advanced cancers. Sequencing was performed with immunoSEQ multiplex PCR; in TCRdb, only in-frame clones are kept and a portion is missing. The sample has about 35,000 clones; roughly 92% are singletons. The sequenced sample was CD4+ or CD8+ T cells sorted from blood, obtained in a trial of the OX40 agonist ivuxolimab. The receptor set was obtained from an adult with an advanced solid tumor such as melanoma, head and neck, liver or kidney cancer.

Only a few counts were recorded for this clone. The V gene is TRBV2, the J gene TRBJ1-1; D is possibly TRBD1 (6 bases). CDR1 SNHLY and CDR2 FYNNEI come from the germline V gene. CDR3 size: 14 residues. The germline V and J ends were trimmed by 0 bases and 11 bases, with 16 bases remaining between them. The CDR3 spells CASSEALGGGEAFF. CDR3 in DNA: TGTGCCAGCAGTGAAGCGCTGGGGGGGGGCGAGGCTTTCTTT.

The chain carries TRBV5-6 and TRBJ2-1; 13 bases agree with TRBD2. The CDR3 contains 17 residues. V lost 4 bases, J lost 1 base, and 5 bases stayed unmatched. CDR1 SGHDT and CDR2 YYEEEE come from the germline V gene. Written as DNA, the CDR3 is TGTGCCAGCAGCCTGGGACTAGCGGGACTATCCTACAATGAGCAGTTCTTC. Its translation is CASSLGLAGLSYNEQFF.

The chain uses TRBV5-6 and TRBJ2-5; D tentatively fits TRBD1 or TRBD2 (7 bases each). In germline, CDR1 is SGHDT, CDR2 YYEEEE. The CDR3 runs 17 residues. V was cut by 0 bases and J by 5 bases, with 20 bases left in between. The CDR3 here is CASSLALGRGLRETQYF. In DNA form, the CDR3 reads TGTGCCAGCAGCTTGGCCCTAGGGAGGGGGCTACGGGAGACCCAGTACTTC.

In this sample, this clone turned up once. The rearrangement links TRBV11-2 to TRBJ2-7; D remains ambiguous. The CDR3 has 13 residues. CDR1 is SGHAT and CDR2 is FQNNGV in the germline V gene. V was pared by 1 base and J by 2 bases, with 6 bases between. In DNA, the CDR3 is TGTGCCAGCAGCTTAGGCCGCGCCTACGAGCAGTACTTC. This codes for CASSLGRAYEQYF.

The V gene is TRBV2, the J gene TRBJ1-4; possibly TRBD1 for D (5 bases). The V gene's germline CDR1 is SNHLY and CDR2 FYNNEI. V shed 0 bases and J shed 8 bases, with 16 bases lying between them. This CDR3 has 16 residues. CDR3 bases: TGTGCCAGCAGTGAAGCCCCGTCCGGACACGAAGAAAAACTGTTTTTT. Its protein is CASSEAPSGHEEKLFF.

This clone was observed a single time. This sequence joins TRBV21-1 and TRBJ2-1; TRBD2, the table's D call, lacks a check against the DNA. TRBV21-1 is a pseudogene locus. This CDR3 contains 12 residues. The CDR3: CASSKSGGAKFF. CDR3 DNA sequence: TGTGCCAGCAGCAAGTCGGGGGGCGCAAAGTTCTTC.

Of note for this clone: Other nucleotide sequences from this sample produce the same CDR3. In nucleotides, the CDR3 is TGTGCCAGTAGTATCGGCAATCAGCCCCAGCATTTT. Protein sequence: CASSIGNQPQHF. The chain is built from TRBV19 and TRBJ1-5, with D uncertain. Per germline, CDR1 LNHDA and CDR2 SQIVND (reference sequence). The V end was cut by 3 bases, the J end by 2 bases, with 2 bases between. The CDR3 runs 12 residues.

This clone showed up just once. This chain uses TRBV9 with TRBJ1-3; D not certain. Trimming took off 3 bases at V and 0 bases at J, with 19 bases between the two ends. The CDR3 has 18 amino acids. The V gene's germline CDR1 is SGDLS and CDR2 YYNGEE. The CDR3 DNA sequence: TGTGCCAGCAGCGGGAAAGAAGTTATTACTACCTCTGGAAACACCATATATTTT. Its translation: CASSGKEVITTSGNTIYF.

The rearrangement joins TRBV5-1 to TRBJ2-7; TRBD1 matches at 11 bases. The CDR3 sequence is 17 residues long. V dropped 4 bases and J dropped 4; count of bases not matched to a gene: 13. Germline V gene sequence: CDR1 SGHRS, CDR2 YFSETQ. CDR3: CASSSSGTGGLWYEQYF. The DNA for the CDR3 is TGCGCCAGCAGCAGTTCCGGGACAGGGGGGCTGTGGTACGAGCAGTACTTC.

This chain joins TRBV13 and TRBJ2-7; no definite D call. Germline V CDR1 and CDR2: PRHDT, FYEKMQ (reference sequence). Trimming removed 2 bases at V and 6 bases at J, with 8 bases between. The CDR3 is made up of 12 amino acids. DNA of the CDR3: TGTGCCAGCAGCTTACTTTTAGGCGAGCAGTACTTC. As protein: CASSLLLGEQYF.